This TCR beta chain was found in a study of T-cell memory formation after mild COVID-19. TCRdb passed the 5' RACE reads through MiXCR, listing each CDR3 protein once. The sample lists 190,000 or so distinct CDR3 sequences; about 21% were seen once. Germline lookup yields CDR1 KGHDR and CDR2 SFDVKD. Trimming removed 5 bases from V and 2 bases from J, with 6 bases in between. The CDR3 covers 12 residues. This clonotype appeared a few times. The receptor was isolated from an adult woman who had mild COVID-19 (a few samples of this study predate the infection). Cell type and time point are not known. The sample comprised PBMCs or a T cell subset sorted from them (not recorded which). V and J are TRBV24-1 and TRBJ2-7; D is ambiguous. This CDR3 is CATSASPYEQYF. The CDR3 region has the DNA TGTGCCACCAGTGCATCTCCCTACGAGCAGTACTTC.